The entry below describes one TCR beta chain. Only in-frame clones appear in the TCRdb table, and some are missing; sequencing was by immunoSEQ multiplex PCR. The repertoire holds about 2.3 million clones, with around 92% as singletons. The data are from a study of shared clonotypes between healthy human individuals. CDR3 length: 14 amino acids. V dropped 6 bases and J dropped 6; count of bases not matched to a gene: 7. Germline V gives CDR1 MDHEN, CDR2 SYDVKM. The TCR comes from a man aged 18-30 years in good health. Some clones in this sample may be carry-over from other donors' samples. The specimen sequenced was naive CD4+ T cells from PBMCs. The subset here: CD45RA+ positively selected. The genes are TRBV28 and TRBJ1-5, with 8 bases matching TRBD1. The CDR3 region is CASSEDRVGQPQHF. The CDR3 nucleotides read TGTGCCAGCAGCGAGGACAGGGTAGGTCAGCCCCAGCATTTT.